These 6 T cell receptor beta chains were all obtained from the same sample, sequenced in a study of spatial heterogeneity in lung cancer (dated by TCRdb to the late 2010s). Receptor libraries were prepared by 5' RACE. The run used a NextSeq 500. TCRdb itself trimmed the public reads at Q25 with fastp, ran MiXCR and retained productive beta chains. Identical CDR3 protein sequences are pooled into one entry, listed with their most common genes and DNA. Recorded for this sample are about 95,000 distinct CDR3 sequences; roughly 10% of them occurred a single time. Clones ranked in the top ten supply less than 8.5% of the sample. Read against the paper, the sample's time point label means: sample taken at primary tumor resection. For TCR sequencing, whole RNA was extracted from tumor and nontumor lung tissue, or from cryopreserved PBMC samples, and no cell sorting was done. This specimen consisted of PBMCs, obtained at surgery. These receptors originate from a male donor with early-stage non-small cell lung cancer.

This clonotype appeared many times. This sequence joins TRBV20-1 and TRBJ2-7, with D perhaps TRBD1 or TRBD2 (6 bases each). Trimming took 1 base from V and 3 from J, leaving 13 bases between them. CDR3 size: 14 residues. Germline CDR1 and CDR2: DFQATT and SNEGSKA (reference sequence). This chain's CDR3 is CSARARGGNYEQYF. The CDR3 bases are TGCAGTGCTAGAGCCAGAGGGGGGAACTACGAGCAGTACTTC.

The chain uses TRBV29-1 and TRBJ2-3; D unresolved. CDR1 and CDR2 from the germline V gene are SQVTM and ANQGSEA. The CDR3 is made up of 12 amino acids. Trimming took 7 bases from V and 2 from J, leaving 10 bases between them. The CDR3 coding sequence is TGCAGCGACCGCCAGTTCACAGATACGCAGTATTTT. It yields the protein CSDRQFTDTQYF.

This clonotype has a count of ten or more. This chain connects TRBV10-3 to TRBJ1-5, with D uncertain. Germline V gives CDR1 ENHRY, CDR2 SYGVKD. The germline V and J ends were trimmed by 2 bases and 6 bases, with 8 bases remaining between them. The CDR3 runs 13 residues. The CDR3 protein is CAISEVGSQPQHF. The CDR3 coding sequence is TGTGCCATCAGTGAGGTAGGGAGTCAGCCCCAGCATTTT.

The V gene is TRBV3-1, the J gene TRBJ2-7; TRBD1 might be the D (5 bases). The V end was cut by 4 bases, the J end by 5 bases, with 9 bases between. CDR1 is LGHDT, CDR2 YNNKEL, per germline (reference sequence). There are 12 residues in the CDR3. The CDR3 nucleotides read TGTGCCAGCAGCCTGGACACGAACGAGCAGTACTTC. Translated, it gives CASSLDTNEQYF.

In this sample, this clonotype turned up many times. The rearrangement joins TRBV2 to TRBJ1-5, with a possible D match to TRBD1 (6 bases). Trimming left V 7 bases short and J 6 bases short, with 13 bases between. CDR3 length: 13 residues. CDR1 and CDR2 from the germline V gene are SNHLY and FYNNEI. CDR3 DNA sequence: TGTGCCAGCACAGGGCAACAGGGTCAGCCCCAGCATTTT. It encodes CASTGQQGQPQHF.

The V gene is TRBV5-1, the J gene TRBJ2-7; the match to TRBD1 covers 9 bases. The germline V gene has CDR1 SGHRS and CDR2 YFSETQ. The ends lost 7 bases at V and 5 bases at J; junction bases unmatched: 7. The CDR3 length is 13 residues. CDR3 amino acids: CASGNTGGHEQYF. DNA for the CDR3: TGCGCCAGCGGCAATACAGGGGGCCACGAGCAGTACTTC.